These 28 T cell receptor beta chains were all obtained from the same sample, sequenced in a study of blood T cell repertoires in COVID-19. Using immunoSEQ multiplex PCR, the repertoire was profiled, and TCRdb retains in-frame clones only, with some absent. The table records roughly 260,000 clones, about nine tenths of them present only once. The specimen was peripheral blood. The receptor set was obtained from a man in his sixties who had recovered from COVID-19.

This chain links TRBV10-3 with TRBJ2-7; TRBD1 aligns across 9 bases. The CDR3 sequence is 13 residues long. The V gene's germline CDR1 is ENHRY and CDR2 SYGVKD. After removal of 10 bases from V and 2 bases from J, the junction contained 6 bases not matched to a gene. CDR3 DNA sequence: TGTGCCAGCCGGACAGGGGAGACCTACGAGCAGTACTTC. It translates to CASRTGETYEQYF.

The CDR3 DNA sequence: TGCGCCAGCAGCCCCGGAGGGACTAGCGGGGGGAAAGAGACCCAGTACTTC. Translation gives CASSPGGTSGGKETQYF. The chain is built from TRBV5-1 and TRBJ2-5; 15 bases are a match to TRBD2. Germline CDR1 reads SGHRS; CDR2 reads YFSETQ. The CDR3 length is 17 residues. J gave up 3 bases and V 4 bases, and 7 bases lay outside the gene matches.

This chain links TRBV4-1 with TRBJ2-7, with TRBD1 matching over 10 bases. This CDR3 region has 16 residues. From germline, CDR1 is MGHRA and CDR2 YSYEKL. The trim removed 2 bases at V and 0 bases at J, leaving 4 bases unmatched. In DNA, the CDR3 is TGCGCCAGCAGCCAACCAGACAGGGGGCACTCCTACGAGCAGTACTTC. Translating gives CASSQPDRGHSYEQYF.

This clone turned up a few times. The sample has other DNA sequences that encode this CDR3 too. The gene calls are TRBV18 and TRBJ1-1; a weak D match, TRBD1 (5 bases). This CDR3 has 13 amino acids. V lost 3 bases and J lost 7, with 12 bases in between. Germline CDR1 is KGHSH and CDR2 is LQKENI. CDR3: CASSPLGRGEAFF. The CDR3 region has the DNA TGTGCCAGCTCACCCCTTGGTAGGGGTGAAGCTTTCTTT.

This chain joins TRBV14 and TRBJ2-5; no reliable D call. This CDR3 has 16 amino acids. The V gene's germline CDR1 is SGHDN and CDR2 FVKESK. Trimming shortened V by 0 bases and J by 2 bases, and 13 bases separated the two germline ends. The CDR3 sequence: CASSQDSADFQETQYF. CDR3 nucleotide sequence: TGTGCCAGCAGCCAAGATAGTGCAGACTTTCAAGAGACCCAGTACTTC.

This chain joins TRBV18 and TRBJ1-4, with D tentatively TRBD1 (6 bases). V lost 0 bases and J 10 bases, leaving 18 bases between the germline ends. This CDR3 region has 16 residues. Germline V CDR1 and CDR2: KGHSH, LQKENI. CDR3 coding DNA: TGTGCCAGCTCACCACCAATGGACAGAAGTTTGGGAAAACTGTTTTTT. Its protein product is CASSPPMDRSLGKLFF.

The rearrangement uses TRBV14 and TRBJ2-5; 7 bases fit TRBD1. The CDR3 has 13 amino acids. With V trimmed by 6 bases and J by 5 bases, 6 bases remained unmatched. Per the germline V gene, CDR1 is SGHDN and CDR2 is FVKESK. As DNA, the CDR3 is TGTGCCAGCAGAGGGACAGCGAGGGAGACCCAGTACTTC. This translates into CASRGTARETQYF. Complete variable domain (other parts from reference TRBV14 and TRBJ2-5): EAGVTQFPSHSVIEKGQTVTLRCDPISGHDNLYWYRRVMGKEIKFLLHFVKESKQDESGMPNNRFLAERTGGTYSTLKVQPAELEDSGVYFCASRGTARETQYFGPGTRLLVL.

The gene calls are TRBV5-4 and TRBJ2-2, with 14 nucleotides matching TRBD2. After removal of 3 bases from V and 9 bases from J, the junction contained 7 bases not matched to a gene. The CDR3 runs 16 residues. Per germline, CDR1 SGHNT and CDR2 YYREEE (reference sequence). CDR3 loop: CASSWGTSGGFRELFF. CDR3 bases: TGTGCCAGCAGCTGGGGGACTAGCGGGGGTTTTCGGGAGCTGTTTTTT.

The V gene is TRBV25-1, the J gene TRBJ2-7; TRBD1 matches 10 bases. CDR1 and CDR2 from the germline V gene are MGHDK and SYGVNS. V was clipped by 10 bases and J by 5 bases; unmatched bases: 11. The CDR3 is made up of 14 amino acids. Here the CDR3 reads CATHPDRGAHEQYF. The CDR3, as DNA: TGTGCCACCCACCCGGACAGGGGGGCCCACGAGCAGTACTTC.

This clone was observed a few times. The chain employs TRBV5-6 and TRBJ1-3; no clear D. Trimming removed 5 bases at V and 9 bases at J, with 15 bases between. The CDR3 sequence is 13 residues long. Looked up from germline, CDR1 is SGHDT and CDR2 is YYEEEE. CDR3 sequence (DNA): TGTGCCAGCAGTTTTCTTTCGACTGGCACCATATATTTT. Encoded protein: CASSFLSTGTIYF.

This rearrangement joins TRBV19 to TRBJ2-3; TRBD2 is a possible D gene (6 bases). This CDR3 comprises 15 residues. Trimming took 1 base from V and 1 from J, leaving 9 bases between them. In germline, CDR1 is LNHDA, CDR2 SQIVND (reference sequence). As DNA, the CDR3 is TGTGCCAGTAGTATAGTAGCGGCGCGCACAGATACGCAGTATTTT. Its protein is CASSIVAARTDTQYF.

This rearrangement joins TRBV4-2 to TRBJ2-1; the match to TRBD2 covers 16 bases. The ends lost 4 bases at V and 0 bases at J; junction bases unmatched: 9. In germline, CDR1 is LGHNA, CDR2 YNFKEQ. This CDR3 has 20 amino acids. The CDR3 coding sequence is TGTGCCAGCAGCCCTAAACCGGGACTAGCGGGGGGGCCCTCCTACAATGAGCAGTTCTTC. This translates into CASSPKPGLAGGPSYNEQFF.

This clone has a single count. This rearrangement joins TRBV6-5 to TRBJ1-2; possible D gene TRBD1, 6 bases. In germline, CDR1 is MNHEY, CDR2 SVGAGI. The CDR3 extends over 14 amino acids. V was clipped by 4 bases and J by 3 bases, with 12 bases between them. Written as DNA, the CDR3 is TGTGCCAGCAGTTCAACAGGGTCTTACTATGGCTACACCTTC. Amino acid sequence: CASSSTGSYYGYTF.

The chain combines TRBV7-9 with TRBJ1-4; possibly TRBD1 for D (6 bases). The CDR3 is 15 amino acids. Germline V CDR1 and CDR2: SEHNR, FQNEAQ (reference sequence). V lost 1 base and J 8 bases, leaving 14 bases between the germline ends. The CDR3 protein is CASSLDRGWREKLFF. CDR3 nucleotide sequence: TGTGCCAGCAGCTTAGATAGGGGGTGGAGAGAAAAACTGTTTTTT.

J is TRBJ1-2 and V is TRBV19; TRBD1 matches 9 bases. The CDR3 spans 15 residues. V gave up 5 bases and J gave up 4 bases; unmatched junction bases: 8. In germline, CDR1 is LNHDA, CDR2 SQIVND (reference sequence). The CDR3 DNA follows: TGTGCCAGTAGTGTCCAGGGACAGGGCGTCTATGGCTACACCTTC. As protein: CASSVQGQGVYGYTF.

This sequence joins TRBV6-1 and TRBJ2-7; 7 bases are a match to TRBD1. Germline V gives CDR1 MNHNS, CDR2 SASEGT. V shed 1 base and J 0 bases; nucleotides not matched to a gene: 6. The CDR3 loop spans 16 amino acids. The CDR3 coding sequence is TGTGCCAGCAGTGAAGTGGGGACAGCAAGCTCCTACGAGCAGTACTTC. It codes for CASSEVGTASSYEQYF.

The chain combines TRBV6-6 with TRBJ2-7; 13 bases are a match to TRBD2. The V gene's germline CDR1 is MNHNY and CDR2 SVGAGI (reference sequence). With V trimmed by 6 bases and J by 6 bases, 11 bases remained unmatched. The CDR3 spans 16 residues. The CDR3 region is CASRDPGLAGNGEQYF. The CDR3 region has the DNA TGTGCCAGCAGGGACCCGGGACTAGCGGGGAATGGCGAGCAGTACTTC.

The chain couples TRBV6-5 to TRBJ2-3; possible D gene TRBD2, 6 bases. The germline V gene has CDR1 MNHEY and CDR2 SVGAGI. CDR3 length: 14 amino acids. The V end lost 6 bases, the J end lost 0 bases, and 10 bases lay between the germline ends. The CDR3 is CASRNGGSTDTQYF. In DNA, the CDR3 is TGTGCCAGCAGGAACGGGGGAAGCACAGATACGCAGTATTTT.

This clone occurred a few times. This CDR3 reads CASSLGGYQEHSNQPQHF. In nucleotides, the CDR3 is TGTGCCAGCAGCTTAGGAGGGTACCAAGAACATAGCAATCAGCCCCAGCATTTT. This sequence joins TRBV7-8 and TRBJ1-5; D is unclear. The germline gives CDR1 SGHVS, CDR2 FQNEAQ. This CDR3 is built from 18 residues. Trimming left V 1 base short and J 0 bases short, with 16 bases between.

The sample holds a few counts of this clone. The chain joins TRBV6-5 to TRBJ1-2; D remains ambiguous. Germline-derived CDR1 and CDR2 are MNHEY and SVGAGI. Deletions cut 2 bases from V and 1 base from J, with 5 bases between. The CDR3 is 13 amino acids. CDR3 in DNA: TGTGCCAGCAGTTACGAGGGTAACTATGGCTACACCTTC. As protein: CASSYEGNYGYTF.

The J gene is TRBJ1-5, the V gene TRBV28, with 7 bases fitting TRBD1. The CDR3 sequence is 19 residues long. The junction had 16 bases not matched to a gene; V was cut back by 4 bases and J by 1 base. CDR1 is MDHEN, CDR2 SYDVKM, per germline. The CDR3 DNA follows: TGTGCCAGCAGTTATGGGACAGTCTTTGGGATGGGGAGCAATCAGCCCCAGCATTTT. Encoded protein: CASSYGTVFGMGSNQPQHF. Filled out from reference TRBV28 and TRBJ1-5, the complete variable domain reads DVKVTQSSRYLVKRTGEKVFLECVQDMDHENMFWYRQDPGLGLRLIYFSYDVKMKEKGDIPEGYSVSREKKERFSLILESASTNQTSMYLCASSYGTVFGMGSNQPQHFGDGTRLSIL.

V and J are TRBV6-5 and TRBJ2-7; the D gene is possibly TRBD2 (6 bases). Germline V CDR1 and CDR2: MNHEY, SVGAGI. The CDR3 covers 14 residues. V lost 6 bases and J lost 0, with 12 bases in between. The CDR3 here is CASSGGMGSYEQYF. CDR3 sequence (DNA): TGTGCCAGCAGCGGGGGAATGGGCTCCTACGAGCAGTACTTC.

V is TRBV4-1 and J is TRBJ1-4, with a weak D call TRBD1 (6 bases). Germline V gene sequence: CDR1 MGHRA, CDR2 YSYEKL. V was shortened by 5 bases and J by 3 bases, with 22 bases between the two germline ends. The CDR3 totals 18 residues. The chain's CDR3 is CASSTQRTEDTANEKLFF. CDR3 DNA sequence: TGCGCCAGCAGCACCCAGCGGACAGAGGATACCGCTAATGAAAAACTGTTTTTT.

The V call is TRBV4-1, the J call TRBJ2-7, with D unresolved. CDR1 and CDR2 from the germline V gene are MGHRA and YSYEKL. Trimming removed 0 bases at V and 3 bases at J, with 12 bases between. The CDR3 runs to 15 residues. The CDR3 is CASSQDRLRDYEQYF. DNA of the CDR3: TGCGCCAGCAGCCAAGACAGGCTGAGAGACTACGAGCAGTACTTC.

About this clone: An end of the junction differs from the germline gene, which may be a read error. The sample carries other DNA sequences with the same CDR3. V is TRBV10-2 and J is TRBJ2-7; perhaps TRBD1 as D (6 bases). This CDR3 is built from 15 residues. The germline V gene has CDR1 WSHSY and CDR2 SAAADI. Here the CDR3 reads CASTRGSSSSYEQYF. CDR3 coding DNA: TGCGCCAGCACTAGGGGGAGCTCGAGCTCCTACGAGCAGTACTTT.

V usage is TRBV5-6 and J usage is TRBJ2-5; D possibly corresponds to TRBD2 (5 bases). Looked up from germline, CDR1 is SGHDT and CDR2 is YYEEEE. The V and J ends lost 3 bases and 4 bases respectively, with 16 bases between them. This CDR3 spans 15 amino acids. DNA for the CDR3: TGTGCCAGCAGCTCTAGCTCCCCCGGCGCAGAGACCCAGTACTTC. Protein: CASSSSSPGAETQYF.

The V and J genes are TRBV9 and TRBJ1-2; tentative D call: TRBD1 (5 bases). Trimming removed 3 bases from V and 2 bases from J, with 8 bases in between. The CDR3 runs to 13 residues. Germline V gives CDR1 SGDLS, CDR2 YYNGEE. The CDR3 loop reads CASSGGVNYGYTF. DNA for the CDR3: TGTGCCAGCAGCGGGGGGGTCAACTATGGCTACACCTTC.

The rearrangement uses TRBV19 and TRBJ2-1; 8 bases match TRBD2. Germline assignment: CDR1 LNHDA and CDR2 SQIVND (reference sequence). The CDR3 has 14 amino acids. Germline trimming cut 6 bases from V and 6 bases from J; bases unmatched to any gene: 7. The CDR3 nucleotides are TGTGCCAGTAGACGGGGACGGGGGGGCAATGAGCAGTTCTTC. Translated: CASRRGRGGNEQFF.